Shown below are 27 T cell receptor beta chains from a single sample sequenced in a study of shared clonotypes between healthy human individuals. The data were produced by immunoSEQ multiplex PCR, yet TCRdb's version contains in-frame clones alone and is incomplete. Of around 430,000 clones listed, roughly 77% are singletons. Sequencing was done on a sample of PBMCs. The receptors come from a woman between 40 and 55 years old in good health. Some clones in this sample may be carry-over from other donors' samples.

This sequence joins TRBV29-1 and TRBJ1-1; no clear D. The CDR3 is 15 amino acids. V was clipped by 6 bases and J by 0 bases, with 17 bases between them. From germline, CDR1 is SQVTM and CDR2 ANQGSEA. The CDR3 DNA reads TGCAGCGTGGACGGTGTCAGCGGCATGAACACTGAAGCTTTCTTT. Amino acids: CSVDGVSGMNTEAFF.

The table lists this clone with a count of one. J is TRBJ2-7 and V is TRBV10-2; no firm D call. Germline-derived CDR1 and CDR2 are WSHSY and SAAADI. V lost 6 bases, J lost 0 bases, and 12 bases lay in between. CDR3 size: 14 residues. The CDR3 nucleotides are TGCGCCAGCAGCAATCCCGTAAGCTCCTACGAGCAGTACTTC. It is translated as CASSNPVSSYEQYF.

The rearrangement links TRBV6-4 to TRBJ2-7, with 12 nucleotides matching TRBD2. In germline, CDR1 is MRHNA, CDR2 SNTAGT. CDR3 length equals 15 residues. The junction had 3 bases not matched to a gene; V was cut back by 6 bases and J by 0 bases. The DNA of the CDR3 is TGTGCCAGCAGAAAGACTAGCGGGAGCTCCTACGAGCAGTACTTC. It yields the protein CASRKTSGSSYEQYF.

The genes are TRBV15 and TRBJ2-1; TRBD2 agrees at 8 bases. V gave up 5 bases and J gave up 4 bases; unmatched junction bases: 4. The germline CDR1 and CDR2 sequences are LNHNV and YYDKDF (reference sequence). CDR3 length equals 14 residues. As DNA, the CDR3 is TGTGCCACCAGCCTAACGGGAGGGTACAATGAGCAGTTCTTC. Translating it yields CATSLTGGYNEQFF.

The rearrangement uses TRBV7-9 and TRBJ2-2, with D possibly matching TRBD1 (6 bases). The CDR3 extends over 15 amino acids. V was clipped by 1 base and J by 3 bases, with 9 bases between them. In germline, CDR1 is SEHNR, CDR2 FQNEAQ (reference sequence). Here the CDR3 DNA reads TGTGCCAGCAGCTTAGACAGGGCCGACACCGGGGAGCTGTTTTTT. As protein: CASSLDRADTGELFF.

The chain combines TRBV18 with TRBJ2-7; D might be TRBD2 (6 bases). Trimming took off 3 bases at V and 4 bases at J, with 10 bases between the two ends. The CDR3 spans 13 residues. CDR1 is KGHSH and CDR2 is LQKENI in the germline V gene. The CDR3 protein is CASSPLEGYEQYF. In DNA, the CDR3 is TGTGCCAGCTCACCGTTGGAGGGATACGAGCAGTACTTC.

V and J are TRBV5-4 and TRBJ1-4; a possible D gene is TRBD1 (6 bases). The CDR3 is 15 residues long. Germline V gene data show CDR1 as SGHNT and CDR2 as YYREEE (reference sequence). Trimming left V 4 bases short and J 5 bases short, with 15 bases between. The CDR3 DNA sequence: TGTGCCAGCAGCCCCGGGGGGGGCAAAAATGAAAAACTGTTTTTT. It translates to CASSPGGGKNEKLFF.

The chain carries TRBV7-9 and TRBJ2-1; D possibly uses TRBD1 or TRBD2 (6 bases each). The germline V and J ends were trimmed by 5 bases and 3 bases, with 20 bases remaining between them. This CDR3 has 17 residues. CDR1 and CDR2 (germline): SEHNR, FQNEAQ (reference sequence). In DNA form, the CDR3 reads TGTGCCAGCAGCCCCAGGGGAGGAAGCGGGTTCTACAATGAGCAGTTCTTC. Its translation is CASSPRGGSGFYNEQFF.

This clone occurred a few times. The chain is built from TRBV28 and TRBJ2-4; weak D call: TRBD2 (6 bases). Between the trimmed V and J ends, which lost 7 bases and 2 bases, there was a span of 21 bases. Germline values: CDR1 MDHEN, CDR2 SYDVKM. The CDR3 sequence is 17 residues long. In nucleotides, the CDR3 is TGTGCCAGCACCTTAAGAGCCGGGAGTGTCTCCAAAAACATTCAGTACTTC. Its protein is CASTLRAGSVSKNIQYF.

The chain joins TRBV21-1 to TRBJ2-3; the table's D call TRBD2 went unverified against the DNA. TRBV21-1 is noted as a pseudogene. CDR3 length: 16 residues. The CDR3 DNA follows: TGTGCCAGCAGCATCCGGGGGTCAGAACAAACAGATACGCAGTATTTT. Protein: CASSIRGSEQTDTQYF.

This chain links TRBV29-1 with TRBJ1-1; 10 bases align to TRBD1. The germline V gene encodes CDR1 SQVTM and CDR2 ANQGSEA. This CDR3 comprises 14 residues. V lost 7 bases and J lost 1; bases outside the gene matches: 6. The CDR3 DNA follows: TGCAGCGCCTCCGGGACAGGGGCGAACACTGAAGCTTTCTTT. Residues: CSASGTGANTEAFF.

V usage is TRBV5-6 and J usage is TRBJ1-3; D uncertain. Germline values: CDR1 SGHDT, CDR2 YYEEEE. The CDR3 length is 13 residues. Trimming pared 6 bases from V and 1 base from J, leaving 8 bases between. The CDR3 loop reads CASTLGSGNTIYF. The CDR3, as DNA: TGTGCCAGCACCCTGGGGTCTGGAAACACCATATATTTT.

The rearrangement links TRBV7-9 to TRBJ1-1; the D is unclear. Germline values: CDR1 SEHNR, CDR2 FQNEAQ (reference sequence). The CDR3 covers 11 residues. Trimming took 3 bases from V and 8 from J, leaving 7 bases between them. The CDR3 bases are TGTGCCAGCAGCTTCGGGATCGAAGCTTTCTTT. Protein product: CASSFGIEAFF. Based on the CDR3 plus reference TRBV7-9 and TRBJ1-1, the full variable domain is DTGVSQNPRHKITKRGQNVTFRCDPISEHNRLYWYRQTLGQGPEFLTYFQNEAQLEKSRLLSDRFSAERPKGSFSTLEIQRTEQGDSAMYLCASSFGIEAFFGQGTRLTVV.

The J gene is TRBJ2-5, the V gene TRBV29-1; 8 positions match TRBD1. The germline gives CDR1 SQVTM, CDR2 ANQGSEA. V was pared by 4 bases and J by 5 bases, with 6 bases of the junction left unmatched. The CDR3 runs to 13 residues. CDR3 residues: CSVGSTGGETQYF. CDR3 DNA sequence: TGCAGCGTTGGCTCTACAGGGGGGGAGACCCAGTACTTC.

This clone has a single count. Other DNA sequences within the sample encode an identical CDR3. The chain links TRBV2 to TRBJ1-5; no definite D call. This CDR3 is built from 13 residues. Germline CDR1 is SNHLY and CDR2 is FYNNEI. The germline V and J ends were trimmed by 3 bases and 1 base, with 4 bases remaining between them. The chain's CDR3 is CASSEGSNQPQHF. CDR3 sequence (DNA): TGTGCCAGCAGTGAGGGGAGCAATCAGCCCCAGCATTTT. The full variable domain, with the rest looked up from reference TRBV2 and TRBJ1-5, is EPEVTQTPSHQVTQMGQEVILRCVPISNHLYFYWYRQILGQKVEFLVSFYNNEISEKSEIFDDQFSVERPDGSNFTLKIRSTKLEDSAMYFCASSEGSNQPQHFGDGTRLSIL.

The genes are TRBV5-1 and TRBJ2-1, with D uncertain. Per germline, CDR1 SGHRS and CDR2 YFSETQ. The CDR3 has 14 amino acids. V shed 4 bases and J shed 9 bases, with 17 bases lying between them. CDR3 sequence reads: CASSPPDAFSEQFF. In nucleotides, the CDR3 is TGCGCCAGCAGCCCCCCGGATGCATTTAGTGAGCAGTTCTTC.

This chain connects TRBV7-2 to TRBJ1-5; D is perhaps TRBD1 (6 bases). V lost 2 bases and J 4 bases, leaving 18 bases between the germline ends. The CDR3 has 17 residues. Germline V gene sequence: CDR1 SGHTA, CDR2 FQGNSA. The CDR3 reads CASSLTYRDDGNQPQHF. The CDR3 nucleotides read TGTGCCAGCAGCTTAACCTACAGGGATGATGGGAATCAGCCCCAGCATTTT.

J is TRBJ2-7 and V is TRBV7-3; 10 nucleotides line up with TRBD1. The CDR3 has 13 residues. Germline V gene data show CDR1 as SGHTA and CDR2 as FQGTGA. The V and J ends lost 2 bases and 6 bases, in that order; junction bases with no gene match: 1. The CDR3 is CASSLGQGGEQYF. The CDR3 nucleotides are TGTGCCAGCAGCTTAGGACAGGGGGGCGAGCAGTACTTC.

This clone was seen many times. The rearrangement uses TRBV6-5 and TRBJ2-7; unclear D gene. The CDR3 spans 13 residues. V was cut by 2 bases and J by 7 bases, with 12 bases left in between. Looked up from germline, CDR1 is MNHEY and CDR2 is SVGAGI. CDR3 sequence: CASSYQRDTEQYF. As DNA, the CDR3 is TGTGCCAGCAGTTACCAACGTGATACGGAGCAGTACTTC.

The V gene is TRBV7-2, the J gene TRBJ2-1; no clear D. CDR1 and CDR2 (germline): SGHTA, FQGNSA. V was clipped by 4 bases and J by 7 bases, with 8 bases between them. CDR3 size: 12 residues. CDR3: CASSSQRNEQFF. In DNA form, the CDR3 reads TGTGCCAGCAGCTCCCAGCGAAATGAGCAGTTCTTC.

The sample holds many counts of this clone. The chain is built from TRBV4-2 and TRBJ2-1; 9 bases are shared with TRBD2. The CDR3 has 16 amino acids. Trimming at V came to 0 bases and at J to 6 bases, leaving 6 bases not matched to a gene. The germline V gene encodes CDR1 LGHNA and CDR2 YNFKEQ. The CDR3 DNA reads TGTGCCAGCAGCCAAGACCCCCCGGGACTAGCCAATGAGCAGTTCTTC. This encodes CASSQDPPGLANEQFF.

This clone was recorded at least ten times. The chain has TRBV20-1 and TRBJ1-2, with D maybe TRBD1 (6 bases). Trimming took off 3 bases at V and 8 bases at J, with 10 bases between the two ends. The CDR3 loop spans 11 amino acids. The V gene's germline CDR1 is DFQATT and CDR2 SNEGSKA (reference sequence). The CDR3 nucleotides read TGCAGTGCTAGCGACAGGTTAGGCTACACCTTC. This gives the protein CSASDRLGYTF.

This chain joins TRBV19 and TRBJ2-2, with 7 bases fitting TRBD2. Looked up from germline, CDR1 is LNHDA and CDR2 is SQIVND (reference sequence). The length of the CDR3 is 16 residues. The J segment lost 4 bases and the V segment lost 3 bases, leaving 8 bases of the junction unmatched. The DNA of the CDR3 is TGTGCCAGTAGTATCGGGGCGGGAGTTGGCACCGGGGAGCTGTTTTTT. Amino acid sequence: CASSIGAGVGTGELFF. The variable domain in full, with the rest retrieved from reference TRBV19 and TRBJ2-2, is DGGITQSPKYLFRKEGQNVTLSCEQNLNHDAMYWYRQDPGQGLRLIYYSQIVNDFQKGDIAEGYSVSREKKESFPLTVTSAQKNPTAFYLCASSIGAGVGTGELFFGEGSRLTVL.

This clone appeared once. The DNA of the CDR3 is TGTGCCAGCAGGGAGGACGGTGTATCCTACGAGCAGTACTTC. It yields the protein CASREDGVSYEQYF. This chain joins TRBV6-6 and TRBJ2-7; D might be TRBD2 (5 bases). Germline CDR1 MNHNY, CDR2 SVGAGI (reference sequence). Deletions cut 6 bases from V and 1 base from J, with 13 bases between. The CDR3 spans 14 residues.

The chain is built from TRBV28 and TRBJ1-1, with D perhaps matching TRBD1 (5 bases). The CDR3 is 16 amino acids. Germline CDR1 is MDHEN and CDR2 is SYDVKM. With 1 base removed from V and 1 base from J, the gap between germline ends came to 13 bases. The CDR3 is CASSLLQEIQNTEAFF. The CDR3 DNA sequence: TGTGCCAGCAGTTTATTACAGGAAATCCAGAACACTGAAGCTTTCTTT.

This clone was detected once. J is TRBJ2-7 and V is TRBV18; D is perhaps TRBD2 (6 bases). The V and J ends lost 3 bases and 6 bases respectively, with 12 bases between them. The germline V gene has CDR1 KGHSH and CDR2 LQKENI. CDR3 length equals 13 residues. CDR3 bases: TGTGCCAGCTCACCCCCTAGCGTGGCCGAGCAGTACTTC. The encoded protein is CASSPPSVAEQYF.

The chain couples TRBV11-2 to TRBJ1-2; perhaps TRBD1 as D (6 bases). V was trimmed by 5 bases and J by 2 bases, leaving 18 bases between them. This CDR3 spans 16 amino acids. Germline V gene lookup returns CDR1 SGHAT and CDR2 FQNNGV. The CDR3 spells CASSRTGQGGNYGYTF. The CDR3 DNA sequence: TGTGCCAGCAGCAGAACAGGACAAGGGGGGAACTATGGCTACACCTTC.